This T cell receptor (beta chain) came from a study of regulatory T cells in long-lasting Graves disease. Time point meaning: persistent/refractory GD, antithyroid drugs over 5 years with positive TRAb. PBMC RNA was the source of the TCR library. For TCR beta, libraries came from iRepertoire HTBI primers and Arm-PCR of CDR3 regions. TCRdb itself ran the multiplex PCR reads through MiXCR, one entry per CDR3 protein. This sample has hundreds of thousands of distinct CDR3 sequences; 25% to 30% occur once, and the top ten carry around 42%. There are a few counts of this clonotype. This CDR3 is 15 amino acids long. Trimming shortened V by 0 bases and J by 1 base, and 10 bases separated the two germline ends. CDR1 is MNHEY, CDR2 SVGAGI, per germline.

V is TRBV6-5 and J is TRBJ2-7, with D possibly TRBD1 on 6 matching bases. The source material was peripheral blood mononuclear cells (PBMCs), sampled when the disease was refractory, from a patient treated with antithyroid drugs. This sequence originates from a female donor with Graves disease. The CDR3 DNA reads as TGTGCCAGCAGTTACTCCCCGGGACAATCCTACGAGCAGTACTTC. Residues: CASSYSPGQSYEQYF.